Following are 10 T cell receptor beta chains from one sample sequenced in a study of shared clonotypes between healthy human individuals. CD45RO negativity and positive selection for CCR7 defined naive CD8 cells, a population that excluded terminally differentiated effector memory CD45RA+ cells. Clones were sequenced by immunoSEQ multiplex PCR, and TCRdb holds only the in-frame ones, with some missing. The repertoire consists of roughly 2 million clones, with roughly 94% occurring once and the leading ten covering 0.85% to 1.2%. Sequencing input: naive CD8+ T cells sorted from blood. The source of these receptors is a man between 18 and 29 years old in good health.

CDR3 region: CASSLDYSEQYF. The CDR3 DNA sequence: TGTGCCAGCAGCTTGGACTATTCAGAGCAGTACTTC. The chain has TRBV5-6 and TRBJ2-7, with no clear D. The V end lost 0 bases, the J end lost 7 bases, and 8 bases lay between the germline ends. Germline assignment: CDR1 SGHDT and CDR2 YYEEEE. The CDR3 totals 12 residues.

Points on this clone: Distinct nucleotide sequences in the sample also encode this CDR3. V and J are TRBV5-1 and TRBJ1-1; no reliable D call. Trimming pared 0 bases from V and 2 bases from J, leaving 5 bases between. Germline CDR1 is SGHRS and CDR2 is YFSETQ. The CDR3 covers 13 residues. In DNA form, the CDR3 reads TGCGCCAGCAGCTTGGAAGTAAACACTGAAGCTTTCTTT. It specifies CASSLEVNTEAFF.

The gene calls are TRBV15 and TRBJ2-1; 12 bases match TRBD2. After removal of 0 bases from V and 4 bases from J, the junction contained 7 bases not matched to a gene. This CDR3 is 18 amino acids long. Germline V gives CDR1 LNHNV, CDR2 YYDKDF (reference sequence). The CDR3 sequence is CATSRDRASGREYNEQFF. CDR3 sequence (DNA): TGTGCCACCAGCAGAGATAGGGCTAGCGGGAGGGAGTACAATGAGCAGTTCTTC.

The chain recombines TRBV29-1 with TRBJ1-2, with no clear D. This CDR3 is built from 13 residues. V was pared by 4 bases and J by 2 bases, with 11 bases between. CDR1 and CDR2 (germline): SQVTM, ANQGSEA. CDR3 nucleotide sequence: TGCAGCGTTGGAGTAGTCACGAACTATGGCTACACCTTC. Amino acids: CSVGVVTNYGYTF.

V usage is TRBV7-2 and J usage is TRBJ2-5; 11 nucleotides agree with TRBD2. Germline V gene sequence: CDR1 SGHTA, CDR2 FQGNSA. There are 14 residues in the CDR3. The V gene end was trimmed by 5 bases and the J gene end by 5 bases; junction bases not matched to a gene: 4. CDR3 sequence (DNA): TGTGCCAGCAGCCGACTAGCGGGATTTGAGACCCAGTACTTC. It translates to CASSRLAGFETQYF.

The chain links TRBV7-6 to TRBJ2-1, with D perhaps TRBD1 (5 bases). V was cut by 5 bases and J by 4 bases, with 15 bases left in between. Germline CDR1 and CDR2: SGHVS and FNYEAQ. This CDR3 region has 15 residues. The CDR3 nucleotides read TGTGCCAGCAGCCCCCGACAGAGCGTTTACAATGAGCAGTTCTTC. Residues: CASSPRQSVYNEQFF. The whole variable domain, remainder taken from reference TRBV7-6 and TRBJ2-1, is GAGVSQSPRYKVTKRGQDVALRCDPISGHVSLYWYRQALGQGPEFLTYFNYEAQQDKSGLPNDRFSAERPEGSISTLTIQRTEQRDSAMYRCASSPRQSVYNEQFFGPGTRLTVL.

CDR3 amino acids: CASSYSGIQETQYF. Written as DNA, the CDR3 is TGTGCCAGCAGCTATAGCGGGATCCAAGAGACCCAGTACTTC. The chain couples TRBV9 to TRBJ2-5; 8 nucleotides match TRBD2. The CDR3 consists of 14 residues. The trim removed 4 bases at V and 1 base at J, leaving 3 bases unmatched. CDR1 is SGDLS, CDR2 YYNGEE, per germline.

V is TRBV6-5 and J is TRBJ1-3; TRBD1 is a possible D gene (5 bases). This CDR3 is built from 14 residues. V lost 7 bases, J lost 0 bases, and 10 bases lay in between. Germline CDR1 MNHEY, CDR2 SVGAGI. The CDR3 region has the DNA TGTGCCAGCAAAGCAGGGATCTCTGGAAACACCATATATTTT. It is translated as CASKAGISGNTIYF.

The chain employs TRBV14 and TRBJ2-4, with 7 positions matching TRBD1. V shed 3 bases and J 9 bases; nucleotides not matched to a gene: 11. There are 15 residues in the CDR3. The V gene's germline CDR1 is SGHDN and CDR2 FVKESK. This chain's CDR3 is CASSHKGARNGIQYF. CDR3 nucleotides: TGTGCCAGCAGCCACAAGGGGGCGAGAAATGGCATTCAGTACTTC. Together with reference TRBV14 and TRBJ2-4, the CDR3 gives the full variable domain: EAGVTQFPSHSVIEKGQTVTLRCDPISGHDNLYWYRRVMGKEIKFLLHFVKESKQDESGMPNNRFLAERTGGTYSTLKVQPAELEDSGVYFCASSHKGARNGIQYFGAGTRLSVL.

Worth noting for this clone: Other DNA sequences of this sample code for an identical CDR3. The V gene is TRBV9, the J gene TRBJ1-1; D is possibly TRBD1 (5 bases). V was clipped by 0 bases and J by 0 bases, with 12 bases between them. Germline assignment: CDR1 SGDLS and CDR2 YYNGEE. The length of the CDR3 is 16 residues. CDR3 nucleotide sequence: TGTGCCAGCAGCGTAGAAGGAGAAGGGGTGAACACTGAAGCTTTCTTT. This gives the protein CASSVEGEGVNTEAFF.